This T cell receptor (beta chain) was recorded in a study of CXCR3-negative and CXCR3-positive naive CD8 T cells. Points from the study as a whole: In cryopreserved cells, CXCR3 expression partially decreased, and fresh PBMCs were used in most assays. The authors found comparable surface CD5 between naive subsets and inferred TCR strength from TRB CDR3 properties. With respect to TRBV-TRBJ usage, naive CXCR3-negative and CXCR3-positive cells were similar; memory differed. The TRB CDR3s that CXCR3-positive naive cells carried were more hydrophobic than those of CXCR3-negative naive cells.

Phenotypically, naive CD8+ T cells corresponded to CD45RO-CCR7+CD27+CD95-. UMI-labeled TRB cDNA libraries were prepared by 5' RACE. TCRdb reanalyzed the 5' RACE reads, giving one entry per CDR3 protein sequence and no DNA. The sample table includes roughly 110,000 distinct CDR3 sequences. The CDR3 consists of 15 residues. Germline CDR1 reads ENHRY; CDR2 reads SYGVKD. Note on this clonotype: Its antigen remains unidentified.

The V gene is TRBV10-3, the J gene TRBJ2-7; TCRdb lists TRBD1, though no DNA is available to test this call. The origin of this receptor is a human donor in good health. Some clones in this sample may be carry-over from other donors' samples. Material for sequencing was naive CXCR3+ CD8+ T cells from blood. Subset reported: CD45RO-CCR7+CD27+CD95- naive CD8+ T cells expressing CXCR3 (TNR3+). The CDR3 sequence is CAISRQGTSSYEQYF.